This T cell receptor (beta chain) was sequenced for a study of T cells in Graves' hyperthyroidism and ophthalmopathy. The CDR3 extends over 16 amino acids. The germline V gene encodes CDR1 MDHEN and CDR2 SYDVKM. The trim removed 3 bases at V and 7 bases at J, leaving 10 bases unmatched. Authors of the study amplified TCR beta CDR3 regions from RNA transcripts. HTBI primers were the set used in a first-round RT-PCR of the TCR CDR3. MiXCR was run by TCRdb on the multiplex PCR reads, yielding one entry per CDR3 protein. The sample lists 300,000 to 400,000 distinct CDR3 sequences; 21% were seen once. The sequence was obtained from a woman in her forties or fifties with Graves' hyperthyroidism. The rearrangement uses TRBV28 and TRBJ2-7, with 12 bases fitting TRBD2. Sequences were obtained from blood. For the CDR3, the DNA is TGTGCCAGCAGTTTCACTAGCGGGAGGAGCCCAAGGGAGCAGTACTTC. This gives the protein CASSFTSGRSPREQYF.